Here is one TCR beta chain with its context. Its target is not known. The data stem from a study of T cell responses to AZD1222 COVID-19 vaccine. General observations from the study: Seropositive AZD1222 recipients at baseline numbered only six or seven. Donor demographics were predominantly white British with a female majority; clonal diversity may be underestimated.

The V and J ends lost 3 bases and 5 bases, in that order; junction bases with no gene match: 16. Germline V CDR1 and CDR2: SGHKS, YYEKEE (reference sequence). This CDR3 has 17 residues. Repertoires were generated with immunoSEQ multiplex PCR, while TCRdb's copy carries only in-frame clones and drops some. The sample has 95,000 to 150,000 clones; 92% are singletons. Specimen: peripheral blood, collected 28 days after the second AZD1222 dose. V gene TRBV5-5 combines with J gene TRBJ1-2, with TRBD1 identical over 7 bases. This clonotype was obtained from an adult who received the AZD1222 COVID-19 vaccine. The CDR3 DNA is TGTGCCAGCAGCTCCGAACTGACAGGGCTGTCCCATTATGGCTACACCTTC. As protein: CASSSELTGLSHYGYTF.